This entry describes one T cell receptor beta chain. The primer mix had 60 Vbeta and 13 Jbeta primers. Repertoires were generated with immunoSEQ multiplex PCR, while TCRdb's copy carries only in-frame clones and drops some. The table includes about 220,000 clones, approximately 80% detected once. V gave up 5 bases and J gave up 2 bases, with 7 bases separating them. This CDR3 is 12 amino acids long. Germline CDR1 and CDR2: LNHDA and SQIVND (reference sequence). The data were taken from a study of cytomegalovirus exposure and HLA in healthy donors. This rearrangement joins TRBV19 to TRBJ2-7; no firm D call. The specimen was PBMCs. This TCR derives from a boy aged 2 to 9 in good health and CMV-seronegative. The CDR3 nucleotides read TGTGCCAGTAGTCAGGCTCCCTACGAGCAGTACTTC. As protein: CASSQAPYEQYF.